One and the same sample provided the 29 T cell receptor beta chains below, sequenced in a study of blood T cell repertoires in COVID-19. The data were produced by immunoSEQ multiplex PCR, yet TCRdb's version contains in-frame clones alone and is incomplete. The sample consists of 70,000 to 95,000 clones, around 80% of them appearing once. Sequencing was performed on peripheral blood. All receptors derive from a human donor in a cohort sampled during active COVID-19.

This clone has a single count. The genes are TRBV2 and TRBJ1-2, with 8 bases that match TRBD1. The CDR3 covers 14 residues. J gave up 5 bases and V 6 bases, and 8 bases lay outside the gene matches. Germline CDR1 is SNHLY and CDR2 is FYNNEI. Here the CDR3 DNA reads TGTGCCAGCAGGGCGGACAGGGCTTCATATGGCTACACCTTC. Translated: CASRADRASYGYTF.

This chain connects TRBV7-6 to TRBJ2-2, with D possibly being TRBD2 (6 bases). The germline V gene has CDR1 SGHVS and CDR2 FNYEAQ. The CDR3 loop spans 15 amino acids. Trimming stripped 5 bases from V and 3 bases from J, with 13 bases between. CDR3 nucleotide sequence: TGTGCCAGCAGCGTAACCGGGGGATACACCGGGGAGCTGTTTTTT. Its translation: CASSVTGGYTGELFF.

This sequence joins TRBV27 and TRBJ2-1; the D gene is possibly TRBD2 (6 bases). The CDR3 contains 17 residues. V was pared by 7 bases and J by 0 bases, with 19 bases between. Germline CDR1 and CDR2: MNHEY and SMNVEV (reference sequence). The CDR3 DNA reads as TGTGCCAGCACCCCAGGGACTCCCCAGAGCTCCTACAATGAGCAGTTCTTC. Its protein is CASTPGTPQSSYNEQFF.

The gene calls are TRBV6-1 and TRBJ1-5, with no clear D. The germline V gene encodes CDR1 MNHNS and CDR2 SASEGT. The CDR3 is 15 amino acids. V was trimmed by 1 base and J by 0 bases, leaving 7 bases between them. CDR3 coding DNA: TGTGCCAGCAGTGAAGTATATAATAGCAATCAGCCCCAGCATTTT. The encoded protein is CASSEVYNSNQPQHF.

This clone appeared a single time. The chain carries TRBV30 and TRBJ2-7; possibly TRBD2 for D (5 bases). The germline V gene has CDR1 GTSNPN and CDR2 SVGIG (reference sequence). Trimming took off 2 bases at V and 4 bases at J, with 9 bases between the two ends. The CDR3 has 12 amino acids. In DNA, the CDR3 is TGTGCCTGGAGTAGGACGGGGTACGAGCAGTACTTC. Residues: CAWSRTGYEQYF. Drawing the rest from reference TRBV30 and TRBJ2-7, the complete variable domain is SQTIHQWPATLVQPVGSPLSLECTVEGTSNPNLYWYRQAAGRGLQLLFYSVGIGQISSEVPQNLSASRPQDRQFILSSKKLLLSDSGFYLCAWSRTGYEQYFGPGTRLTVT.

V is TRBV29-1 and J is TRBJ2-7; TRBD2 matches 8 bases. Per the germline V gene, CDR1 is SQVTM and CDR2 is ANQGSEA. The CDR3 totals 12 residues. CDR3 amino acids: CSFRGGTYEQYF. The DNA of the CDR3 is TGCAGTTTCCGGGGGGGGACCTACGAGCAGTACTTC.

V and J are TRBV28 and TRBJ1-2, with D perhaps matching TRBD1 (5 bases). CDR1 MDHEN and CDR2 SYDVKM come from the germline V gene. CDR3 length equals 13 residues. With 0 bases removed from V and 8 bases from J, the gap between germline ends came to 10 bases. CDR3 residues: CASSLWAEGGYTF. In nucleotides, the CDR3 is TGTGCCAGCAGTTTATGGGCGGAGGGGGGCTACACCTTC.

V usage is TRBV10-3 and J usage is TRBJ1-1; D call uncertain. V lost 8 bases and J 3 bases, leaving 7 bases between the germline ends. The CDR3 is 11 amino acids. Germline V CDR1 and CDR2: ENHRY, SYGVKD. CDR3 coding DNA: TGTGCCATCCGAGCTGACACTGAAGCTTTCTTT. This translates into CAIRADTEAFF.

CDR3 in DNA: TGTGCCAGCAGCTTAGCGGGAGGTAGAGCTGAGCAGTTCTTC. Its translation: CASSLAGGRAEQFF. The chain employs TRBV11-3 and TRBJ2-1; 7 bases fit TRBD2. Germline V gene lookup returns CDR1 SGHNT and CDR2 YENEEA. The J segment lost 9 bases and the V segment lost 1 base, leaving 6 bases of the junction unmatched. This CDR3 is built from 14 residues. The variable domain in full, completed from reference TRBV11-3 and TRBJ2-1, reads EAGVVQSPRYKIIEKKQPVAFWCNPISGHNTLYWYLQNLGQGPELLIRYENEEAVDDSQLPKDRFSAERLKGVDSTLKIQPAELGDSAVYLCASSLAGGRAEQFFGPGTRLTVL.

The V gene is TRBV12-3 or TRBV12-4, the J gene TRBJ1-2, with 10 bases fitting TRBD1. Trimming removed 6 bases from V and 6 bases from J; junction bases left unmatched: 4. The CDR3 is 13 residues long. CDR3 loop: CASSGGQGDGYTF. DNA of the CDR3: TGTGCCAGCAGCGGAGGACAGGGGGATGGCTACACCTTC.

The chain joins TRBV5-1 to TRBJ2-7; D might be TRBD2 (5 bases). The CDR3 contains 14 residues. From germline, CDR1 is SGHRS and CDR2 YFSETQ. Trimming stripped 0 bases from V and 6 bases from J, with 13 bases between. CDR3 region: CASSLGGPTGEQYF. The DNA for the CDR3 is TGCGCCAGCAGCTTGGGAGGGCCAACGGGCGAGCAGTACTTC.

The CDR3 DNA reads TGCGCCAGCAGCCAAGTCTTGCGGGGGGATTCGTCAGATACGCAGTATTTT. This translates into CASSQVLRGDSSDTQYF. The chain employs TRBV4-1 and TRBJ2-3; 8 nucleotides align to TRBD2. The CDR3 contains 17 residues. V lost 1 base, J lost 4 bases, and 10 bases stayed unmatched. Germline loops: CDR1 MGHRA, CDR2 YSYEKL.

This chain connects TRBV5-6 to TRBJ2-7, with 7 bases lining up with TRBD2. V lost 7 bases, J lost 4 bases, and 11 bases stayed unmatched. In germline, CDR1 is SGHDT, CDR2 YYEEEE. This CDR3 region has 14 residues. The CDR3 region is CASFSRGELYEQYF. The CDR3 DNA is TGTGCCAGCTTTTCTCGGGGGGAATTGTACGAGCAGTACTTC. The full variable domain, its missing parts supplied by reference TRBV5-6 and TRBJ2-7, is DAGVTQSPTHLIKTRGQQVTLRCSPKSGHDTVSWYQQALGQGPQFIFQYYEEEERQRGNFPDRFSGHQFPNYSSELNVNALLLGDSALYLCASFSRGELYEQYFGPGTRLTVT.

The chain has TRBV2 and TRBJ1-3, with D tentatively TRBD1 (5 bases). Trimming took 7 bases from V and 3 from J, leaving 16 bases between them. This CDR3 has 15 residues. The germline gives CDR1 SNHLY, CDR2 FYNNEI. The chain's CDR3 is CASTRSGQFGNTIYF. CDR3 DNA: TGTGCCAGCACCCGATCAGGGCAGTTTGGAAACACCATATATTTT.

Notes on this clone: The identical CDR3 is also encoded by other nucleotide sequences in the sample. The chain combines TRBV9 with TRBJ1-1, with unresolved D. The CDR3 contains 15 residues. V gave up 0 bases and J gave up 4 bases, with 13 bases separating them. Germline V gene lookup returns CDR1 SGDLS and CDR2 YYNGEE. CDR3 bases: TGTGCCAGCAGCGTAGGAACGGGATTAGGCACTGAAGCTTTCTTT. This sequence encodes CASSVGTGLGTEAFF.

Only a few counts were recorded for this clone. The chain is built from TRBV2 and TRBJ1-2; 7 bases agree with TRBD1. V was clipped by 6 bases and J by 5 bases; unmatched bases: 9. Germline V gene sequence: CDR1 SNHLY, CDR2 FYNNEI. The CDR3 has 14 residues. The CDR3 DNA is TGTGCCAGCAGCGGACCCGGGACAGAATATGGCTACACCTTC. This sequence encodes CASSGPGTEYGYTF.

This clone has only a few counts. V gene TRBV5-6 combines with J gene TRBJ2-7; D not certain. The V end lost 1 base, the J end lost 2 bases, and 10 bases lay between the germline ends. Germline CDR1 SGHDT, CDR2 YYEEEE. The CDR3 is 14 amino acids. The CDR3 coding sequence is TGTGCCAGCAGCTTGAATGCAGGAACCTACGAGCAGTACTTC. Residues: CASSLNAGTYEQYF.

The rearrangement uses TRBV29-1 and TRBJ2-7; D is possibly TRBD1 (6 bases). The CDR3 has 11 residues. Trimming took 6 bases from V and 0 from J, leaving 6 bases between them. Germline CDR1 SQVTM, CDR2 ANQGSEA. CDR3 protein: CSVGHSYEQYF. In DNA, the CDR3 is TGCAGCGTGGGACACTCCTACGAGCAGTACTTC.

The CDR3 loop is CASSQDGRMTEAFF. The CDR3 bases are TGCGCCAGCAGCCAAGATGGGAGGATGACTGAAGCTTTCTTT. The chain couples TRBV4-1 to TRBJ1-1; D gene ambiguous. Looked up from germline, CDR1 is MGHRA and CDR2 is YSYEKL. The germline V and J ends were trimmed by 0 bases and 5 bases, with 10 bases remaining between them. The CDR3 is made up of 14 amino acids.

In its sample, this clone was seen once. J is TRBJ2-3 and V is TRBV5-1; a weak D match, TRBD2 (5 bases). The V end was cut by 2 bases, the J end by 0 bases, with 13 bases between. The CDR3 spans 16 residues. CDR1 and CDR2 (germline): SGHRS, YFSETQ. CDR3 sequence (DNA): TGCGCCAGCAGCTTAGGAACCGGGATAAGCACAGATACGCAGTATTTT. Its protein is CASSLGTGISTDTQYF.

The V call is TRBV7-2, the J call TRBJ1-1, with TRBD1 matching over 7 bases. CDR3 length: 14 amino acids. Unmatched junction bases numbered 5, after V lost 5 bases and J lost 2 bases. CDR1 SGHTA and CDR2 FQGNSA come from the germline V gene. CDR3: CASSKLGGNTEAFF. The DNA for the CDR3 is TGTGCCAGCAGCAAATTAGGGGGCAACACTGAAGCTTTCTTT.

The genes are TRBV6-5 and TRBJ1-4; tentatively, D is TRBD1 (6 bases). The length of the CDR3 is 14 residues. The germline gives CDR1 MNHEY, CDR2 SVGAGI. Trimming cost V 7 bases and J 3 bases, with 12 bases left between them. As DNA, the CDR3 is TGTGCCAGCACCACAGGGCCCTCTAATGAAAAACTGTTTTTT. Translated, it gives CASTTGPSNEKLFF.

The rearrangement joins TRBV5-1 to TRBJ2-5; TRBD1 matches 11 bases. Germline V gives CDR1 SGHRS, CDR2 YFSETQ. Unmatched junction bases numbered 10, after V lost 4 bases and J lost 5 bases. The CDR3 totals 16 residues. The CDR3 loop reads CASSPAGQGAVETQYF. In nucleotides, the CDR3 is TGCGCCAGCAGCCCTGCCGGACAGGGGGCTGTGGAGACCCAGTACTTC.

The chain recombines TRBV5-5 with TRBJ2-6; 9 bases match TRBD1. CDR3 length equals 17 residues. The germline CDR1 and CDR2 sequences are SGHKS and YYEKEE (reference sequence). Losses at the gene ends were 2 bases for V and 1 base for J; bases not matched to a gene: 4. The DNA for the CDR3 is TGTGCCAGCAGCTTAGGCGACAGGGGGTCTGGGGCCAACGTCCTGACTTTC. It specifies CASSLGDRGSGANVLTF.

This chain connects TRBV2 to TRBJ1-6, with D perhaps matching TRBD1 (5 bases). The CDR3 covers 15 residues. Trimming left V 1 base short and J 7 bases short, with 11 bases between. In germline, CDR1 is SNHLY, CDR2 FYNNEI. CDR3 DNA: TGTGCCAGCAGTGAAGAGGCAGGGAAGAATTCACCCCTCCACTTT. Translating it yields CASSEEAGKNSPLHF.

This clone showed up just once. The V call is TRBV12-5, the J call TRBJ1-1, with D maybe TRBD1 (6 bases). CDR1 and CDR2 from the germline V gene are LGHNT and FRNRAP. Trimming took off 3 bases at V and 8 bases at J, with 7 bases between the two ends. The CDR3 is 11 amino acids. The CDR3 DNA reads as TGTGCTAGTGGTTTCGGGACAGAAGCTTTCTTT. Translating it yields CASGFGTEAFF.

This clone was seen only once. The chain carries TRBV7-3 and TRBJ2-1; possibly TRBD2 for D (5 bases). The CDR3 has 18 amino acids. Germline lookup yields CDR1 SGHTA and CDR2 FQGTGA. V gave up 5 bases and J gave up 1 base, with 21 bases separating them. The DNA for the CDR3 is TGTGCCAGCAGCCCCAGGTTGGGTGGAGGTGGTTCCTACAATGAGCAGTTCTTC. It codes for CASSPRLGGGGSYNEQFF.

The V call is TRBV7-2, the J call TRBJ2-1, with TRBD2 matching over 7 bases. The V and J ends lost 0 bases and 0 bases, in that order; junction bases with no gene match: 5. The CDR3 has 17 residues. Per the germline V gene, CDR1 is SGHTA and CDR2 is FQGNSA. The CDR3 loop is CASSLAPSGTSYNEQFF. The CDR3 DNA reads TGTGCCAGCAGCTTAGCCCCAAGCGGGACCTCCTACAATGAGCAGTTCTTC.

The chain links TRBV19 to TRBJ1-1; a weak D match, TRBD1 (6 bases). The CDR3 is made up of 14 amino acids. Germline assignment: CDR1 LNHDA and CDR2 SQIVND (reference sequence). V was trimmed by 9 bases and J by 6 bases, leaving 20 bases between them. CDR3 nucleotide sequence: TGTGCCAGCACCCTTGGCAGGGGTTTTTCTGAAGCTTTCTTT. This codes for CASTLGRGFSEAFF.